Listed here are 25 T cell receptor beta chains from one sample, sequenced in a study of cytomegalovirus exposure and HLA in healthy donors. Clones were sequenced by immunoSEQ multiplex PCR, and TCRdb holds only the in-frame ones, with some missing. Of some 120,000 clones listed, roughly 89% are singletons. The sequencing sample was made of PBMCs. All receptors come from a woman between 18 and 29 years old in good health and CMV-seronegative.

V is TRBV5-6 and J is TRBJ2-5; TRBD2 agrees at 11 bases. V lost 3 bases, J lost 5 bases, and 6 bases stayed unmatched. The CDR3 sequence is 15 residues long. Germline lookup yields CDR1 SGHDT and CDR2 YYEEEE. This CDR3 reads CASSSLLAGVETQYF. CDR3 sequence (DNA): TGTGCCAGCAGCTCCCTACTAGCGGGAGTGGAGACCCAGTACTTC.

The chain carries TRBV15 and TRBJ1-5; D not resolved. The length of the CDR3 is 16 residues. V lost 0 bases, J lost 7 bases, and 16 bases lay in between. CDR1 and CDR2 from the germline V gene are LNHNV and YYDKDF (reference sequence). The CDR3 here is CATSREDWLREQPQHF. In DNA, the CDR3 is TGTGCCACCAGCAGAGAAGACTGGTTGAGAGAGCAGCCCCAGCATTTT.

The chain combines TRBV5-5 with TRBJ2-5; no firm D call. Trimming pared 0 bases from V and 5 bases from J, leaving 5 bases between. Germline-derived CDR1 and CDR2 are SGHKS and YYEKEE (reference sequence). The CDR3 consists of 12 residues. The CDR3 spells CASSLDSETQYF. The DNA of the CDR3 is TGTGCCAGCAGCTTGGATTCGGAGACCCAGTACTTC.

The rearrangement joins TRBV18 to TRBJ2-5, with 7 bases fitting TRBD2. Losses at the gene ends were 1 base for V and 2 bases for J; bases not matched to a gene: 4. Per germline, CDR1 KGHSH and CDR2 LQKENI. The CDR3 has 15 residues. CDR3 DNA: TGTGCCAGCTCACCACTGGCGGGGGTACAAGAGACCCAGTACTTC. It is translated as CASSPLAGVQETQYF.

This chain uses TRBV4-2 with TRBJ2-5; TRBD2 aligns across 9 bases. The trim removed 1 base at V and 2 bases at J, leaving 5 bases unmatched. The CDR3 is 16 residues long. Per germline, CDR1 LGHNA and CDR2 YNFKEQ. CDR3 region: CASSQGSGGPQETQYF. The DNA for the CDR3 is TGTGCCAGCAGCCAAGGGAGCGGGGGGCCTCAAGAGACCCAGTACTTC.

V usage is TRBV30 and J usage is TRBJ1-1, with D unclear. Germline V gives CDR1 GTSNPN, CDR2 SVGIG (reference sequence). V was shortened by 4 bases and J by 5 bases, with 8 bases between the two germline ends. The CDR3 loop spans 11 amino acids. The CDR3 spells CAWNRETEAFF. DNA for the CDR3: TGTGCCTGGAATAGGGAGACTGAAGCTTTCTTT. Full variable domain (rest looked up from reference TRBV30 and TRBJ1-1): SQTIHQWPATLVQPVGSPLSLECTVEGTSNPNLYWYRQAAGRGLQLLFYSVGIGQISSEVPQNLSASRPQDRQFILSSKKLLLSDSGFYLCAWNRETEAFFGQGTRLTVV.

CDR3 bases: TGTGCCAGCAGCTCCGGGACTACGAACACCGGGGAGCTGTTTTTT. Translation: CASSSGTTNTGELFF. The V call is TRBV7-8, the J call TRBJ2-2; 7 nucleotides align to TRBD2. Germline V gene sequence: CDR1 SGHVS, CDR2 FQNEAQ. The CDR3 runs to 15 residues. Unmatched junction bases numbered 2, after V lost 4 bases and J lost 0 bases.

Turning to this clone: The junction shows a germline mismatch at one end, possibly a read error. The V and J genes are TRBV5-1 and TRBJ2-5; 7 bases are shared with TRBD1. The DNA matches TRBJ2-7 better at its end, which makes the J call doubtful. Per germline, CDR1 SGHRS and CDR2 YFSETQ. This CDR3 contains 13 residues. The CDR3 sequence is CASSLDRSYEQYF. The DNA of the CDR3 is TGCGCCAGCAGTTTGGACAGGTCCTACGAGCAGTACTTC.

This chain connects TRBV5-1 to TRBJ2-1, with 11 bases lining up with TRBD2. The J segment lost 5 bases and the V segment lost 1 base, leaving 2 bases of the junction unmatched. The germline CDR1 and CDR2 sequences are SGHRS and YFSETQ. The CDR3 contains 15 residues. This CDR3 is CASSLQGLADNEQFF. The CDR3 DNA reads TGCGCCAGCAGCTTGCAGGGACTAGCGGACAATGAGCAGTTCTTC.

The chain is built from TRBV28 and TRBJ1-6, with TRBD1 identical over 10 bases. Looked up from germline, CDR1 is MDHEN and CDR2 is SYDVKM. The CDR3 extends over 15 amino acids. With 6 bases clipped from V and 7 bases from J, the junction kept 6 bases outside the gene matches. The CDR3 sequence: CASSPTGGWNSPLHF. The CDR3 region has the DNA TGTGCCAGCAGCCCGACAGGGGGCTGGAATTCACCCCTCCACTTT.

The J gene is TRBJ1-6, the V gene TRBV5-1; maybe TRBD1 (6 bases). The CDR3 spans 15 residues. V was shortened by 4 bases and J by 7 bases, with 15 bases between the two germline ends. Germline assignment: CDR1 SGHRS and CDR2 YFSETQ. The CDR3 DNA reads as TGCGCCAGCAGCCCGGAAGGGGACAAAAATTCACCCCTCCACTTT. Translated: CASSPEGDKNSPLHF.

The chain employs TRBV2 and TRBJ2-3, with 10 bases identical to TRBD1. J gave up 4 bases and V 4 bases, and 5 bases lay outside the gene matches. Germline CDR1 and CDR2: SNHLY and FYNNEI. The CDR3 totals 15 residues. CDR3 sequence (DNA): TGTGCCAGCAGTGTTGGGACAGGGGCCCCAGATACGCAGTATTTT. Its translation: CASSVGTGAPDTQYF.

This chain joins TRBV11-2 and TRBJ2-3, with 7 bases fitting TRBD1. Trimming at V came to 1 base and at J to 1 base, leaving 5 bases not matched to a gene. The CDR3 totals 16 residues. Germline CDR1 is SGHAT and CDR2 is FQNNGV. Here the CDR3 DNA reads TGTGCCAGCAGCTTAGGTAGGGGGCCCCGCACAGATACGCAGTATTTT. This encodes CASSLGRGPRTDTQYF. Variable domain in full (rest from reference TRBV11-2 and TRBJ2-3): EAGVAQSPRYKIIEKRQSVAFWCNPISGHATLYWYQQILGQGPKLLIQFQNNGVVDDSQLPKDRFSAERLKGVDSTLKIQPAKLEDSAVYLCASSLGRGPRTDTQYFGPGTRLTVL.

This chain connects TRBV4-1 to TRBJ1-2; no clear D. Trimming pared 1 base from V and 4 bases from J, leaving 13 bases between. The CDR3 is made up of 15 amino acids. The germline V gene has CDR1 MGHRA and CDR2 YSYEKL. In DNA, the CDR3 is TGCGCCAGCAGCCAAGCCCAGTTACGTCTCTATGGCTACACCTTC. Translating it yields CASSQAQLRLYGYTF.

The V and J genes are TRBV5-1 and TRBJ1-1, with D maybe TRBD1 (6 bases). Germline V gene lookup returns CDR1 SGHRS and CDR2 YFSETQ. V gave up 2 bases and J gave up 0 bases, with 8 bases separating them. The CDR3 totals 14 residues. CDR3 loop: CASSLPGVNTEAFF. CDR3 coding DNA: TGCGCCAGCAGCTTACCAGGGGTGAACACTGAAGCTTTCTTT.

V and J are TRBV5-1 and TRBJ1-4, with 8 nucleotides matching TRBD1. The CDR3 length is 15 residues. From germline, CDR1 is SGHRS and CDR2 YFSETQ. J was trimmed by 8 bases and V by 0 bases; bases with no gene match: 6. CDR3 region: CASSLDGQGGEKLFF. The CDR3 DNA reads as TGCGCCAGCAGCTTGGACGGACAGGGAGGGGAAAAACTGTTTTTT.

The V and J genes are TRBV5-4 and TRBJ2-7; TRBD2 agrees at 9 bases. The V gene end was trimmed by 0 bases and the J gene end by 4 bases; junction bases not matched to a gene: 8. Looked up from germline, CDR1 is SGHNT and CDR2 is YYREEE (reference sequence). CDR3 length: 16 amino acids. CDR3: CASSLGRASGAYEQYF. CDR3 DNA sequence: TGTGCCAGCAGCTTGGGTCGGGCTAGCGGGGCGTACGAGCAGTACTTC.

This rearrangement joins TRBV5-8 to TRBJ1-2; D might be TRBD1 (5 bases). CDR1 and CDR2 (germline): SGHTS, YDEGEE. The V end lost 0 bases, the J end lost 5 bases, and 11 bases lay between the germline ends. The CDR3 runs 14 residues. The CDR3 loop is CASSLAVRVYGYTF. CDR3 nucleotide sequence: TGTGCCAGCAGCTTGGCCGTCAGGGTATATGGCTACACCTTC.

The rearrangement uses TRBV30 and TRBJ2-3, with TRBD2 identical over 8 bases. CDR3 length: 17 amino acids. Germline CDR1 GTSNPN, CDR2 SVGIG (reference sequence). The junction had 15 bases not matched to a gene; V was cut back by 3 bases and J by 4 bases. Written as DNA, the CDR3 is TGTGCCTGGAGGGGCCTATCCGGGACTAGATACCCAGATACGCAGTATTTT. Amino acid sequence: CAWRGLSGTRYPDTQYF.

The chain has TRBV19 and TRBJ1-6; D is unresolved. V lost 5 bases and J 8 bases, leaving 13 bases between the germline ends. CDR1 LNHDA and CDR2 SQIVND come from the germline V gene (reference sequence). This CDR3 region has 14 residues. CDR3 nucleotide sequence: TGTGCCAGTAGTGTGGTGGCAGGTGATTCACCCCTCCACTTT. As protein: CASSVVAGDSPLHF.

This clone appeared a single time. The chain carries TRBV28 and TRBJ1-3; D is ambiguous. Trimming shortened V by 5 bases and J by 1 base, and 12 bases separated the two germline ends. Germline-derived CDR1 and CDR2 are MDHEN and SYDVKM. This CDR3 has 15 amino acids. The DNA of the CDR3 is TGTGCCAGCAGTCCAGACACAGAGTCTGGAAACACCATATATTTT. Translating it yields CASSPDTESGNTIYF. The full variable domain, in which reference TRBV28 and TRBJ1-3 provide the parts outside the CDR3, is DVKVTQSSRYLVKRTGEKVFLECVQDMDHENMFWYRQDPGLGLRLIYFSYDVKMKEKGDIPEGYSVSREKKERFSLILESASTNQTSMYLCASSPDTESGNTIYFGEGSWLTVV.

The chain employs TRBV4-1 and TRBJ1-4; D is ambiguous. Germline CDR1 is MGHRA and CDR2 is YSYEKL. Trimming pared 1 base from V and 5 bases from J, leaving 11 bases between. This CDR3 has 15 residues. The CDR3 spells CASSQGLSPNEKLFF. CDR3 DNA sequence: TGCGCCAGCAGCCAAGGACTGTCACCCAATGAAAAACTGTTTTTT.

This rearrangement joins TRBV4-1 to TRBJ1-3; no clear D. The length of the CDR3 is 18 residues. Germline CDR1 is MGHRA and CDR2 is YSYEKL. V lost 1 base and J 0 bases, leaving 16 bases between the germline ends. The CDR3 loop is CASSQVSPGISSGNTIYF. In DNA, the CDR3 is TGCGCCAGCAGCCAAGTCTCCCCAGGTATTAGCTCTGGAAACACCATATATTTT.

The CDR3 bases are TGCGCCAGCAGCGCGGACAGGGGGCGAGGGAACACTGAAGCTTTCTTT. This encodes CASSADRGRGNTEAFF. This sequence joins TRBV5-1 and TRBJ1-1; TRBD1 aligns across 11 bases. The CDR3 runs 16 residues. CDR1 is SGHRS and CDR2 is YFSETQ in the germline V gene. Trimming at V came to 4 bases and at J to 1 base, leaving 6 bases not matched to a gene.

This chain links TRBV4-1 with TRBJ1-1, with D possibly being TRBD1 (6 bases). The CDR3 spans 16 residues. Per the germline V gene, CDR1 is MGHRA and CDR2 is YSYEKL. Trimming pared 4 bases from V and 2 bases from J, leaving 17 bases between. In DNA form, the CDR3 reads TGCGCCAGCAGCCCCACGACAGGACCTCCTAACACTGAAGCTTTCTTT. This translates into CASSPTTGPPNTEAFF.